The rows below give T cell receptor beta chains drawn from one sample of a study of blood T cells in healthy people across ages. TCRdb redid the calling of the 5' RACE reads with MiXCR, one entry per CDR3 protein. The sample yields some 550,000 distinct CDR3 sequences, more than 45% seen once. The sequenced sample consisted of blood. These receptor sequences come from an elderly man in good health. CDR3s include the opening cysteine and the closing phenylalanine or tryptophan. A D gene is named only where the DNA matches it firmly. Not every row has a clone size; where given, it reads once, few, many or a size class.

J gene	CDR3 length	clone size	V gene	D gene	CDR3 DNA	CDR3 protein
TRBJ2-7	21	few	TRBV14	.	TGTGCCAGCAGCCAAGAATTAAGGGTAGGGCTACCCTGGGGCCTATCCTACGAGCAGTACTTC	CASSQELRVGLPWGLSYEQYF
TRBJ2-3	11	few	TRBV6-2/TRBV6-3	.	TGTGCCAGCATGATCGTCGATACGCAGTATTTT	CASMIVDTQYF
TRBJ2-1	15	.	TRBV11-3	TRBD2	TGTGCCAGCAGCTCCGGGGGTAGCGGGAGGGATGAGCAGTTCTTC	CASSSGGSGRDEQFF
TRBJ2-3	15	few	TRBV7-2	TRBD2	TGTGCCAGCAGAACGGGACTAGCGGATATTAATACGCAGTATTTT	CASRTGLADINTQYF
TRBJ2-2	14	.	TRBV9	.	TGTGCCAGCAGCGGGGAGGTGGCCGGCGGGGAGCTGTTTTTT	CASSGEVAGGELFF
TRBJ2-3	15	.	TRBV10-3	TRBD2	TGTGCCATCAGTGTGCCCCGCGGGGGTACAGATACGCAGTATTTT	CAISVPRGGTDTQYF
TRBJ2-5	18	.	TRBV7-2	TRBD2	TGTGCCAGCAGCTTCTTTGGGGCGGGAGGGGTCCAGGGAGAGACCCAGTACTTC	CASSFFGAGGVQGETQYF
TRBJ2-1	14	.	TRBV20-1	TRBD1	TGCAGTGCTCACACCGACAGGGCCTACAATGAGCAGTTCTTC	CSAHTDRAYNEQFF
TRBJ2-7	13	.	TRBV4-3	.	TGCGCCAGCAGCCAAGGCGAGGCCTACGAGCAGTACTTC	CASSQGEAYEQYF
TRBJ1-1	15	.	TRBV9	TRBD1	TGTGCCAGCAGCGTTGAAGACAGGGGTATCACTGAAGCTTTCTTT	CASSVEDRGITEAFF
TRBJ1-6	16	few	TRBV12-3/TRBV12-4	TRBD1	TGTGCCAGCAGTTTAGGAAGCGACAGGGGTAATTCACCCCTCCACTTT	CASSLGSDRGNSPLHF
TRBJ2-1	13	medium-sized	TRBV6-5	TRBD2	TGTGCCACCGGGACTAGCACCTACAATGAGCAGTTCTTC	CATGTSTYNEQFF
TRBJ2-3	14	.	TRBV5-1	TRBD1	TGCGCCAGCAGCCGCCGACAGGGCGCAGATACGCAGTATTTT	CASSRRQGADTQYF
TRBJ2-3	13	few	TRBV20-1	.	TGCAGTGCACTGGGGGCTAGAGGAGATACGCAGTATTTT	CSALGARGDTQYF
TRBJ1-1	14	.	TRBV4-2	TRBD1	TGTGCCAGCACGCCACAGGGGACGAACACTGAAGCTTTCTTT	CASTPQGTNTEAFF
TRBJ2-1	15	few	TRBV7-2	TRBD2	TGTGCCAGCAGGCAAACTAGCGGGGGCTACAATGAGCAGTTCTTC	CASRQTSGGYNEQFF
TRBJ2-3	13	.	TRBV29-1	.	TGCAGCGTTGGCCCACAGGGTGCAGATACGCAGTATTTT	CSVGPQGADTQYF
TRBJ1-1	12	few	TRBV20-1	TRBD1	TGCAGTGCTTGGACAGGGGGCACTGAAGCTTTCTTT	CSAWTGGTEAFF
TRBJ1-6	13	few	TRBV20-1	.	TGCAGCTTACCGGGGCCGTATAATTCACCCCTCCACTTT	CSLPGPYNSPLHF
TRBJ2-7	13	.	TRBV20-1	TRBD2	TGCAGTGCTTCTTCCGGCGGGAGGGCCCTTCCGTACTTC	CSASSGGRALPYF
TRBJ2-5	12	few	TRBV7-9	.	TGTGCCAGCAGCGTAACTGACAGGACGCAGTACTTC	CASSVTDRTQYF
TRBJ2-7	14	few	TRBV29-1	.	TGCAGCGTTGACAGAGACAGGATTCCCTACGAGCAGTACTTC	CSVDRDRIPYEQYF
TRBJ2-3	16	.	TRBV7-2	TRBD2	TGTGCCAGCAGCTTTCTCAGCGGGATCAACACAGATACGCAGTATTTT	CASSFLSGINTDTQYF
TRBJ1-2	14	.	TRBV6-5	.	TGTGCCAGCAGTTACTCGACGGGGAGCTTTGGCTACACCTTC	CASSYSTGSFGYTF
TRBJ2-7	15	few	TRBV13	TRBD1	TGTGCCAGCAGCACGACAGGGGTCCTCCCCTACGAGCAGTACTTC	CASSTTGVLPYEQYF
TRBJ2-5	14	many	TRBV7-2	TRBD2	TGTGCCAGCAGCCCAGCGGGGGCTAAAGAGACCCAGTACTTC	CASSPAGAKETQYF
TRBJ2-1	15	.	TRBV6-2/TRBV6-3	TRBD1	TGTGCCAGTGCGGAGGACAGGGGTCCCTACAATGAGCAGTTCTTC	CASAEDRGPYNEQFF
TRBJ1-5	12	.	TRBV28	.	TGTGCCAGCATCCAGGGGACTCAGCCCCAGCATTTT	CASIQGTQPQHF
TRBJ2-1	14	many	TRBV6-6	TRBD2	TGTGCCAGCAGTCGACCGGGACTAGTGAGTGAGCAGTTCTTC	CASSRPGLVSEQFF